The 22 T cell receptor beta chains presented below share a single source sample, sequenced in a study of blood T cell repertoires in COVID-19. TCRdb's table, derived via immunoSEQ multiplex PCR, lists solely in-frame clones and lacks some. The table includes roughly 180,000 clones, 79% detected once. Sequenced sample: peripheral blood. All receptors come from a woman aged 55 to 70 with COVID-19, enrolled during active disease.

The V gene is TRBV3-1 (or the pseudogene TRBV3-2), the J gene TRBJ1-1; D may be TRBD1 (6 bases). CDR1 and CDR2 (germline): LGHDT, YNNKEL (reference sequence). The CDR3 sequence is 12 residues long. The V end lost 4 bases, the J end lost 3 bases, and 6 bases lay between the germline ends. The CDR3 spells CASSPGDTEAFF. The CDR3 bases are TGTGCCAGCAGCCCAGGGGACACTGAAGCTTTCTTT.

The genes are TRBV3-1 (or the pseudogene TRBV3-2) and TRBJ1-6, with 8 bases lining up with TRBD1. Trimming cost V 1 base and J 8 bases; bases outside gene matches: 13. This CDR3 region has 18 residues. Germline loops: CDR1 LGHDT, CDR2 YNNKEL (reference sequence). The CDR3 sequence: CASSQANSFGTGHSPLHF. The CDR3 nucleotides are TGTGCCAGCAGCCAAGCGAACTCCTTCGGGACAGGTCATTCACCCCTCCACTTT.

The chain has TRBV7-9 and TRBJ2-5, with 7 bases that match TRBD2. CDR1 SEHNR and CDR2 FQNEAQ come from the germline V gene (reference sequence). The CDR3 is 14 residues long. V was clipped by 3 bases and J by 1 base; unmatched bases: 2. The CDR3 spells CASSFSGGQETQYF. CDR3 DNA: TGTGCCAGCAGCTTTTCGGGAGGCCAAGAGACCCAGTACTTC.

V usage is TRBV4-3 and J usage is TRBJ1-6; no definite D call. V lost 6 bases, J lost 7 bases, and 7 bases lay in between. The CDR3 length is 12 residues. Germline CDR1 LGHNA, CDR2 YSLEER. The CDR3 bases are TGCGCCAGCAGGGCGGCGAATTCACCCCTCCACTTT. As protein: CASRAANSPLHF.

This clone has only one observation. The chain recombines TRBV9 with TRBJ2-2, with 8 bases lining up with TRBD2. The germline CDR1 and CDR2 sequences are SGDLS and YYNGEE. The CDR3 runs to 18 residues. Trimming took 1 base from V and 0 from J; bases not matched to a gene: 8. CDR3 sequence: CASSVLAGSSSNTGELFF. The CDR3 DNA follows: TGTGCCAGCAGCGTACTAGCGGGTTCGTCCTCGAACACCGGGGAGCTGTTTTTT.

The chain combines TRBV6-5 with TRBJ1-1; TRBD1 is a possible D gene (6 bases). This CDR3 comprises 13 residues. The germline gives CDR1 MNHEY, CDR2 SVGAGI. Deletions cut 10 bases from V and 8 bases from J, with 20 bases between. The CDR3 loop reads CATQSRDTEEAFF. The CDR3 DNA follows: TGTGCCACCCAAAGCCGGGACACGGAGGAAGCTTTCTTT.

V usage is TRBV5-4 and J usage is TRBJ2-1; D is unresolved. The germline CDR1 and CDR2 sequences are SGHNT and YYREEE (reference sequence). Trimming removed 0 bases from V and 5 bases from J, with 9 bases in between. There are 14 residues in the CDR3. The DNA for the CDR3 is TGTGCCAGCAGCTTGGTGGGCCGCCACAATGAGCAGTTCTTC. Encoded protein: CASSLVGRHNEQFF.

The rearrangement uses TRBV7-2 and TRBJ1-5; the match to TRBD1 covers 10 bases. This CDR3 spans 15 amino acids. Germline loops: CDR1 SGHTA, CDR2 FQGNSA. J was trimmed by 0 bases and V by 6 bases; bases with no gene match: 2. CDR3 nucleotide sequence: TGTGCCAGCAGACGGGACAGGGGTAGCAATCAGCCCCAGCATTTT. Translated: CASRRDRGSNQPQHF.

The rearrangement links TRBV5-4 to TRBJ2-6; TRBD1 might be the D (5 bases). The CDR3 is 18 residues long. Germline CDR1 is SGHNT and CDR2 is YYREEE (reference sequence). Trimming took off 4 bases at V and 0 bases at J, with 17 bases between the two ends. The CDR3 sequence is CASSTPPTASSGANVLTF. In DNA, the CDR3 is TGTGCCAGCAGCACTCCGCCGACAGCTTCCTCTGGGGCCAACGTCCTGACTTTC.

This clone showed up just a few times. The chain couples TRBV7-2 to TRBJ1-1; 7 bases line up with TRBD1. After removal of 2 bases from V and 2 bases from J, the junction contained 8 bases not matched to a gene. CDR1 and CDR2 (germline): SGHTA, FQGNSA. CDR3 length: 16 residues. In DNA form, the CDR3 reads TGTGCCAGCAGCTTATTCAAGGGGGCGGTCAACACTGAAGCTTTCTTT. Translation gives CASSLFKGAVNTEAFF.

This chain's CDR3 is CASSPLAGDTQYF. The CDR3 DNA sequence: TGCGCCAGCAGCCCTTTAGCGGGAGATACGCAGTATTTT. The chain carries TRBV5-1 and TRBJ2-3; 7 bases are a match to TRBD2. The CDR3 has 13 amino acids. Germline-derived CDR1 and CDR2 are SGHRS and YFSETQ. J was trimmed by 5 bases and V by 4 bases; bases with no gene match: 4.

The chain carries TRBV12-5 and TRBJ2-3; 12 bases are shared with TRBD2. Germline V gene lookup returns CDR1 LGHNT and CDR2 FRNRAP. J was trimmed by 4 bases and V by 1 base; bases with no gene match: 9. The CDR3 contains 18 residues. DNA for the CDR3: TGTGCTAGTGGTTTGGCTACACTAGCGGGGGGCCCCCCAGATACGCAGTATTTT. Residues: CASGLATLAGGPPDTQYF.

This clone was picked up a small number of times. This chain connects TRBV29-1 to TRBJ1-1; D perhaps matches TRBD1 (5 bases). CDR3 length equals 13 residues. V was trimmed by 5 bases and J by 6 bases, leaving 16 bases between them. Germline V gene data show CDR1 as SQVTM and CDR2 as ANQGSEA. Written as DNA, the CDR3 is TGCAGCGTTCGAACAGGTGAGAAGGCTGAAGCTTTCTTT. Residues: CSVRTGEKAEAFF.

The rearrangement uses TRBV7-2 and TRBJ2-5; D might be TRBD1 (5 bases). The length of the CDR3 is 14 residues. CDR1 and CDR2 (germline): SGHTA, FQGNSA. Trimming removed 1 base from V and 7 bases from J, with 13 bases in between. The CDR3 DNA reads as TGTGCCAGCAGCTTAGGCGGCTCCCAGGGGACCCAGTACTTC. It codes for CASSLGGSQGTQYF. The full variable domain, with the rest looked up from reference TRBV7-2 and TRBJ2-5, is GAGVSQSPSNKVTEKGKDVELRCDPISGHTALYWYRQSLGQGLEFLIYFQGNSAPDKSGLPSDRFSAERTGGSVSTLTIQRTQQEDSAVYLCASSLGGSQGTQYFGPGTRLLVL.

The chain is built from TRBV28 and TRBJ1-2; the match to TRBD1 covers 11 bases. Germline lookup yields CDR1 MDHEN and CDR2 SYDVKM. The CDR3 length is 17 residues. V trimming: 5 bases; J trimming: 4 bases; junction bases outside the gene matches: 12. The CDR3 is CASSPYYGQGAGYGYTF. Here the CDR3 DNA reads TGTGCCAGCAGTCCCTATTACGGACAGGGGGCTGGCTATGGCTACACCTTC.

The chain joins TRBV6-2 or TRBV6-3 to TRBJ1-5, with 8 positions matching TRBD1. The CDR3 extends over 15 amino acids. Germline V gene data show CDR1 as MNHEY and CDR2 as SVGEGT. V was pared by 2 bases and J by 4 bases, with 4 bases of the junction left unmatched. The CDR3 region has the DNA TGTGCCAGCAGTTACCCTACAGGGGGAAATCAGCCCCAGCATTTT. This sequence encodes CASSYPTGGNQPQHF.

The rearrangement joins TRBV9 to TRBJ1-6, with 7 bases matching TRBD1. Losses at the gene ends were 3 bases for V and 8 bases for J; bases not matched to a gene: 5. This CDR3 region has 14 residues. Germline lookup yields CDR1 SGDLS and CDR2 YYNGEE. CDR3 in amino acids: CASSARDSYSPLHF. The CDR3 nucleotides read TGTGCCAGCAGCGCCCGGGACAGCTATTCACCCCTCCACTTT. Full variable domain (remainder filled in from reference TRBV9 and TRBJ1-6): DSGVTQTPKHLITATGQRVTLRCSPRSGDLSVYWYQQSLDQGLQFLIQYYNGEERAKGNILERFSAQQFPDLHSELNLSSLELGDSALYFCASSARDSYSPLHFGNGTRLTVT.

A single count supports this clone. The genes are TRBV28 and TRBJ1-1, with 8 bases identical to TRBD1. The V and J ends lost 5 bases and 8 bases, in that order; junction bases with no gene match: 7. This CDR3 has 13 amino acids. Looked up from germline, CDR1 is MDHEN and CDR2 is SYDVKM. The CDR3 reads CASSGPDRAEAFF. The CDR3 DNA reads TGTGCCAGCAGTGGGCCGGACAGGGCAGAAGCTTTCTTT.

This clone has at least ten counts. The V gene is TRBV2, the J gene TRBJ2-1; a possible D gene is TRBD2 (6 bases). The germline V gene encodes CDR1 SNHLY and CDR2 FYNNEI. Trimming cost V 7 bases and J 0 bases, with 19 bases left between them. The CDR3 is 17 residues long. CDR3 sequence (DNA): TGTGCCAGCAAAGATTCAAGCGGGTTGAGCTCCTACAATGAGCAGTTCTTC. As protein: CASKDSSGLSSYNEQFF.

This chain connects TRBV7-9 to TRBJ1-4, with 8 bases aligning to TRBD1. Germline V lookup: CDR1 SEHNR, CDR2 FQNEAQ (reference sequence). The CDR3 consists of 16 residues. V lost 5 bases and J lost 7; bases outside the gene matches: 12. The CDR3 DNA follows: TGTGCCAGCAGCGTAAACCTCCAGGGGGCCGGTGAAAAACTGTTTTTT. Its translation: CASSVNLQGAGEKLFF.

The genes are TRBV7-9 and TRBJ1-2; D is ambiguous. Germline V gives CDR1 SEHNR, CDR2 FQNEAQ (reference sequence). V lost 1 base and J 4 bases, leaving 10 bases between the germline ends. This CDR3 has 14 amino acids. The CDR3 DNA is TGTGCCAGCAGCTTAGGCGTCGGTTCCTATGGCTACACCTTC. Translated, it gives CASSLGVGSYGYTF. Complete variable domain (other parts from reference TRBV7-9 and TRBJ1-2): DTGVSQNPRHKITKRGQNVTFRCDPISEHNRLYWYRQTLGQGPEFLTYFQNEAQLEKSRLLSDRFSAERPKGSFSTLEIQRTEQGDSAMYLCASSLGVGSYGYTFGSGTRLTVV.

This rearrangement joins TRBV5-1 to TRBJ1-2; D unclear. CDR3 length: 13 amino acids. Germline lookup yields CDR1 SGHRS and CDR2 YFSETQ. Deletions cut 4 bases from V and 1 base from J, with 8 bases between. The CDR3 sequence is CASSPDINYGYTF. In DNA form, the CDR3 reads TGCGCCAGCAGCCCCGACATTAACTATGGCTACACCTTC.